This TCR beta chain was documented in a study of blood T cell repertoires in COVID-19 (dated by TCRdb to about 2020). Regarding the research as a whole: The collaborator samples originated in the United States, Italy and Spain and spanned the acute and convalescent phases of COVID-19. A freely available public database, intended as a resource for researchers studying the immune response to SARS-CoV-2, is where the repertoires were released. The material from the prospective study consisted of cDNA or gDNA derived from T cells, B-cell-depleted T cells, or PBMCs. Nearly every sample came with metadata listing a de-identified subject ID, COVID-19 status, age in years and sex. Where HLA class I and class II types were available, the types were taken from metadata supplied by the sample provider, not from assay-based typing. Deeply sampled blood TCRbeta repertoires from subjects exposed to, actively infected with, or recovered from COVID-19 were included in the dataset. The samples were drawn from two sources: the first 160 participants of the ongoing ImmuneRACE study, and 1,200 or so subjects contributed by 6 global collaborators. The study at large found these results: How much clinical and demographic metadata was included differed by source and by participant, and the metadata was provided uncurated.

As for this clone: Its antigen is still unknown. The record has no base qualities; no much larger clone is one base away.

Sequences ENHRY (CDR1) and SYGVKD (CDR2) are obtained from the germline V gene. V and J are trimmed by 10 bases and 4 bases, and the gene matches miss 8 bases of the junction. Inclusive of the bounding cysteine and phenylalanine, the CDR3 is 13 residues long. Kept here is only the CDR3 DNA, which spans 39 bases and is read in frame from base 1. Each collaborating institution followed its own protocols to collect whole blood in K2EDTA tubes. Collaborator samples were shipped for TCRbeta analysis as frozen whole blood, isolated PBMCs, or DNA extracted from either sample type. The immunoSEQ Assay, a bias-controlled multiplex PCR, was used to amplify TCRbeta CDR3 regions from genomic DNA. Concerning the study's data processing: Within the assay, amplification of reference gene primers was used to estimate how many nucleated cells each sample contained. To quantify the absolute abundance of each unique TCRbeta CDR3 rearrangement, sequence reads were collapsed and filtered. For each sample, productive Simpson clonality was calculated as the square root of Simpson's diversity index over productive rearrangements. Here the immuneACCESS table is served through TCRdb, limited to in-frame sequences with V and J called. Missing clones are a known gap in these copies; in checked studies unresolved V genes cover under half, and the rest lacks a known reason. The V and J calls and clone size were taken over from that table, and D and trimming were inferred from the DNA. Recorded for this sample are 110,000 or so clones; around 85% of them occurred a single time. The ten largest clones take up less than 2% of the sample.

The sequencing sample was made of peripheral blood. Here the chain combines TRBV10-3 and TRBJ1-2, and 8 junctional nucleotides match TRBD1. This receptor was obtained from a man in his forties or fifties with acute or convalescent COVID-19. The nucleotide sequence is TGTGCCACTGGACAGGGATCTATCTATGGCTACACCTTC. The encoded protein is CATGQGSIYGYTF.